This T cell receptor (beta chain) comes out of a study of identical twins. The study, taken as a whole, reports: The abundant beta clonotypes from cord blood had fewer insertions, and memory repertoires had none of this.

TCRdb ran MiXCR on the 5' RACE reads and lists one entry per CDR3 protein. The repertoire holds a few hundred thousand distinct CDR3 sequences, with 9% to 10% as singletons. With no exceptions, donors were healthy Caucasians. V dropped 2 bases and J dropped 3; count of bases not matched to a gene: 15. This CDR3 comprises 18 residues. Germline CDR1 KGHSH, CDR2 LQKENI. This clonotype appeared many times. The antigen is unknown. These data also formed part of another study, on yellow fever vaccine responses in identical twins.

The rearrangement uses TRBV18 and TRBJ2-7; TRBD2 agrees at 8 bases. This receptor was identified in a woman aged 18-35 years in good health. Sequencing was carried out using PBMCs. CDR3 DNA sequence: TGTGCCAGCTCACCAACTATTGGAACTAGCGGAGGCCACTACGAGCAGTACTTC. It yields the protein CASSPTIGTSGGHYEQYF.